This T cell receptor beta chain was identified during a study of cytomegalovirus exposure and HLA in healthy donors. The study, taken as a whole, reports: Later on, an analysis tied some 17,000 TCR beta sequences to HLA alleles at 0.05 false discovery rate. The study found most TCR sequences rare, yet found some public TCRs in many donors.

The CDR3 is 15 residues long. V dropped 3 bases and J dropped 8; count of bases not matched to a gene: 5. The V gene's germline CDR1 is LNHDA and CDR2 SQIVND (reference sequence). Regarding this clone: What it recognizes is unknown.

Vbeta (60) and Jbeta (13) primers were used in the PCR. Clones were read by immunoSEQ multiplex PCR, and TCRdb kept only the in-frame ones, dropping some. This sample carries around 180,000 clones, 80% of them seen once, and the ten largest clones take less than 1.1%. The chain has TRBV19 and TRBJ1-3; TRBD1 aligns across 12 bases. The receptor comes from a woman between 40 and 55 years old in good health and CMV-seronegative. Material for sequencing was PBMCs. The CDR3 nucleotides are TGTGCCAGTAGTATGGGGACAGGGGGCGCGGACACCATATATTTT. As protein: CASSMGTGGADTIYF.